Shown below are 17 T cell receptor beta chains from a single sample sequenced in a study of shared clonotypes between healthy human individuals. It was CD45RO-negative cells, positively selected for CCR7, that made up naive CD8 cells, with terminally differentiated effector memory CD45RA+ cells excluded. The protocol was immunoSEQ multiplex PCR, while the TCRdb copy is restricted to in-frame clones and leaves out a portion. The sample includes approximately 2,000,000 clones, around 93% of them seen just once. Sequences were obtained from naive CD8+ T cells from PBMCs. These receptors were taken from a man aged 18 to 30 in good health. Some clones in this sample may be carry-over from other donors' samples.

The chain links TRBV6-5 to TRBJ2-1, with 7 bases matching TRBD2. The CDR3 spans 15 residues. With V trimmed by 7 bases and J by 0 bases, 6 bases remained unmatched. Germline V lookup: CDR1 MNHEY, CDR2 SVGAGI. CDR3 residues: CASNVGRTSYNEQFF. The CDR3 region has the DNA TGTGCCAGCAACGTCGGGAGGACCTCCTACAATGAGCAGTTCTTC.

The rearrangement joins TRBV30 to TRBJ1-2; D not certain. Germline V lookup: CDR1 GTSNPN, CDR2 SVGIG (reference sequence). V gave up 0 bases and J gave up 7 bases, with 6 bases separating them. The CDR3 sequence is 11 residues long. The CDR3 is CAWSVNRGYTF. The CDR3 region has the DNA TGTGCCTGGAGTGTGAATCGTGGCTACACCTTC.

CDR3 sequence (DNA): TGTGCCAGCAGCTCAGCGGCAGGGGACTACGAGCAGTACTTC. Its protein product is CASSSAAGDYEQYF. The chain recombines TRBV9 with TRBJ2-7; possibly TRBD1 for D (6 bases). The CDR3 covers 14 residues. Trimming took off 4 bases at V and 3 bases at J, with 14 bases between the two ends. Germline CDR1 is SGDLS and CDR2 is YYNGEE.

The rearrangement joins TRBV10-3 to TRBJ2-7; D is unresolved. Germline loops: CDR1 ENHRY, CDR2 SYGVKD. The CDR3 has 13 amino acids. Trimming removed 11 bases from V and 1 base from J, with 15 bases in between. CDR3 bases: TGTGCCGTCACGATCGAAGGGTCCTACGAGCAGTACTTC. Amino acid sequence: CAVTIEGSYEQYF.

Here the CDR3 DNA reads TGTGCCAGCAGCCCCCGGGAGGGTACTCAGCCCCAGCATTTT. Translation gives CASSPREGTQPQHF. The chain recombines TRBV6-5 with TRBJ1-5; no firm D call. The germline V and J ends were trimmed by 6 bases and 6 bases, with 15 bases remaining between them. This CDR3 contains 14 residues. Germline lookup yields CDR1 MNHEY and CDR2 SVGAGI.

V is TRBV6-6 and J is TRBJ2-6; D gene uncertain. The CDR3 totals 16 residues. Germline CDR1 MNHNY, CDR2 SVGAGI (reference sequence). Trimming cost V 7 bases and J 0 bases, with 13 bases left between them. The CDR3 region is CASTALQISGANVLTF. The CDR3, as DNA: TGTGCCAGCACCGCGCTACAGATCTCTGGGGCCAACGTCCTGACTTTC.

The rearrangement links TRBV10-2 to TRBJ1-2; D perhaps matches TRBD1 (5 bases). V lost 5 bases to trimming and J lost 1 base, with 14 bases between them. CDR1 is WSHSY and CDR2 is SAAADI in the germline V gene. The CDR3 sequence is 15 residues long. This chain's CDR3 is CASSLGPSRNYGYTF. The CDR3 bases are TGCGCCAGCAGTCTGGGACCGTCTCGTAACTATGGCTACACCTTC.

The chain uses TRBV11-2 and TRBJ1-4; D possibly corresponds to TRBD1 (6 bases). The CDR3 has 17 residues. The ends were cut back, 1 base at V and 4 bases at J, with 16 bases in the middle. Looked up from germline, CDR1 is SGHAT and CDR2 is FQNNGV. Here the CDR3 DNA reads TGTGCCAGCAGCTTAGTTCTGTGGGGGGCGGTTAATGAAAAACTGTTTTTT. It codes for CASSLVLWGAVNEKLFF.

The V gene is TRBV27, the J gene TRBJ2-5; D is perhaps TRBD2 (6 bases). The CDR3 is 16 amino acids. V gave up 2 bases and J gave up 4 bases, with 17 bases separating them. Germline assignment: CDR1 MNHEY and CDR2 SMNVEV (reference sequence). The CDR3 region is CASSLRGTSGAETQYF. CDR3 coding DNA: TGTGCCAGCAGTTTACGGGGGACCTCAGGTGCAGAGACCCAGTACTTC.

This CDR3 reads CASSLPTSGLYEQYF. CDR3 DNA sequence: TGTGCCAGCAGTTTGCCGACTAGCGGGTTGTACGAGCAGTACTTC. The chain combines TRBV6-6 with TRBJ2-7; 10 bases align to TRBD2. With V trimmed by 4 bases and J by 4 bases, 7 bases remained unmatched. There are 15 residues in the CDR3. Germline V gene lookup returns CDR1 MNHNY and CDR2 SVGAGI (reference sequence).

This clone was counted between two and nine times. The chain links TRBV6-5 to TRBJ1-1; D is undetermined. V was pared by 5 bases and J by 3 bases, with 10 bases between. The length of the CDR3 is 13 residues. The germline V gene has CDR1 MNHEY and CDR2 SVGAGI. The CDR3 reads CASSTLEDTEAFF. The CDR3 coding sequence is TGTGCCAGCAGTACCCTGGAGGACACTGAAGCTTTCTTT.

This chain joins TRBV6-1 and TRBJ2-7; 9 bases align to TRBD2. CDR3 length: 18 residues. The V gene's germline CDR1 is MNHNS and CDR2 SASEGT. Losses at the gene ends were 4 bases for V and 0 bases for J; bases not matched to a gene: 13. This CDR3 is CASSGRLAEVIPSYEQYF. The CDR3 nucleotides are TGTGCCAGCAGTGGTCGACTAGCGGAGGTCATCCCCTCCTACGAGCAGTACTTC.

The chain combines TRBV6-5 with TRBJ2-1; D is undetermined. V shed 0 bases and J shed 6 bases, with 9 bases lying between them. This CDR3 has 14 amino acids. In germline, CDR1 is MNHEY, CDR2 SVGAGI. The CDR3 region has the DNA TGTGCCAGCAGTTACTCGGCCGATCGCAATGAGCAGTTCTTC. It translates to CASSYSADRNEQFF.

V and J are TRBV2 and TRBJ2-7, with 7 nucleotides matching TRBD2. This CDR3 is built from 14 residues. J was trimmed by 3 bases and V by 2 bases; bases with no gene match: 4. The V gene's germline CDR1 is SNHLY and CDR2 FYNNEI. The CDR3 DNA reads as TGTGCCAGCAGTGAATCTTGGACTAGCTACGAGCAGTACTTC. Its translation: CASSESWTSYEQYF.

V gene TRBV27 combines with J gene TRBJ2-1; weak D call: TRBD2 (6 bases). Trimming removed 2 bases from V and 2 bases from J, with 16 bases in between. The CDR3 spans 17 residues. Germline CDR1 and CDR2: MNHEY and SMNVEV (reference sequence). The CDR3 reads CASSLGWVGEAYNEQFF. The CDR3, as DNA: TGTGCCAGCAGTTTAGGGTGGGTAGGGGAGGCCTACAATGAGCAGTTCTTC.

The chain is built from TRBV28 and TRBJ2-7; D remains ambiguous. Germline lookup yields CDR1 MDHEN and CDR2 SYDVKM. The V gene lost 1 base and the J gene lost 0 bases, with 10 bases spanning the gap. This CDR3 is built from 15 residues. The CDR3 region has the DNA TGTGCCAGCAGTTTATTCCAGCTTAGCTCCTACGAGCAGTACTTC. This gives the protein CASSLFQLSSYEQYF.

The rearrangement links TRBV19 to TRBJ2-7; D is unresolved. The germline gives CDR1 LNHDA, CDR2 SQIVND (reference sequence). The CDR3 is 15 residues long. V gave up 5 bases and J gave up 4 bases, with 18 bases separating them. The CDR3, as DNA: TGTGCCAGTAGTCCTACGATAAGAAGCCTTTACGAGCAGTACTTC. Its protein is CASSPTIRSLYEQYF.